Sequencing of this TCR beta chain was carried out in a study of regulatory T cells in long-lasting Graves disease. Construction of TCR beta libraries relied on iRepertoire HTBI primers and on Arm-PCR targeting CDR3 regions. TCRdb reanalysed the multiplex PCR reads using MiXCR and keeps one entry per CDR3 protein. The sample contains hundreds of thousands of distinct CDR3 sequences, less than 15% of which appear only once. This clonotype was observed at least ten times. Regarding time point: newly diagnosed GD, antithyroid drugs for less than 3 months. Following extraction of RNA from PBMCs, that RNA was used to make the TCR library. These data also formed part of another study, on T cells in Graves' hyperthyroidism and ophthalmopathy.

The starting material was peripheral blood mononuclear cells (PBMCs), obtained at new diagnosis, from a patient treated with antithyroid drugs. The source of this sequence is a man under 40 with Graves disease.

The CDR3 here is CASSYGHRETQYF. As DNA, the CDR3 is TGTGCCAGCAGTTACGGACATCGGGAGACCCAGTACTTC. The genes are TRBV6-7 and TRBJ2-5, with a tentative D call TRBD1 (5 bases). TRBV6-7 is an ORF, with its function uncertain. The CDR3 has 13 residues. V dropped 2 bases and J dropped 5 bases, with 9 bases sitting between them.